The rows below give T cell receptor beta chains drawn from one sample of a study of radiotherapy plus CTLA-4 blockade in lung cancer. Repertoires were generated with immunoSEQ multiplex PCR, while TCRdb's copy carries only in-frame clones and drops some. This table holds about 77,000 clones, 70% to 85% found once. Specimen: peripheral blood, collected from a patient treated with radiotherapy plus ipilimumab. All receptors come from a human donor with non-small cell lung cancer whose response to radiotherapy plus ipilimumab could not be evaluated. Each CDR3 is given with its conserved first and last residue. Fields, in order: V gene, clone size, D gene, J gene, CDR3 protein, CDR3 DNA. A D gene is named only where the DNA matches it firmly. The size entry is marked missing in some rows and otherwise reads once, few, many or a size class.

v_gene: TRBV5-5
abundance: .
d_gene: .
j_gene: TRBJ2-7
CDR3aa: CASSPEGYEQYF
CDR3nt: TGTGCCAGCAGCCCCGAGGGCTACGAGCAGTACTTC

v_gene: TRBV6-6
abundance: .
d_gene: .
j_gene: TRBJ2-1
CDR3aa: CASGSGARNEQFF
CDR3nt: TGTGCCAGCGGGTCAGGGGCGCGGAATGAGCAGTTCTTC

v_gene: TRBV7-2
abundance: few
d_gene: TRBD2
j_gene: TRBJ2-7
CDR3aa: CASSYGSGLVVAEQYF
CDR3nt: TGTGCCAGCAGCTATGGATCGGGACTAGTGGTGGCAGAGCAGTACTTC

v_gene: TRBV6-5
abundance: few
d_gene: TRBD1
j_gene: TRBJ2-7
CDR3aa: CASSYHRGLYEQYF
CDR3nt: TGTGCCAGCAGTTACCACAGGGGCCTCTACGAGCAGTACTTC

v_gene: TRBV7-9
abundance: .
d_gene: TRBD1
j_gene: TRBJ2-7
CDR3aa: CASSLIRDRAYEQYF
CDR3nt: TGTGCCAGCAGCTTGATCCGGGACAGGGCTTACGAGCAGTACTTC

v_gene: TRBV5-1
abundance: .
d_gene: TRBD2
j_gene: TRBJ2-3
CDR3aa: CASSPGEGRRTDTQYF
CDR3nt: TGCGCCAGCAGCCCCGGGGAGGGGCGAAGGACAGATACGCAGTATTTT

v_gene: TRBV4-3
abundance: .
d_gene: .
j_gene: TRBJ2-1
CDR3aa: CASSQEGGSNEQFF
CDR3nt: TGCGCCAGCAGCCAAGAGGGGGGTTCCAATGAGCAGTTCTTC

v_gene: TRBV5-1
abundance: .
d_gene: TRBD2
j_gene: TRBJ2-5
CDR3aa: CASSGGLDGETQYF
CDR3nt: TGCGCCAGCAGCGGTGGACTAGATGGAGAGACCCAGTACTTC

v_gene: TRBV10-3
abundance: .
d_gene: .
j_gene: TRBJ1-1
CDR3aa: CAISERDTWGTEAFF
CDR3nt: TGTGCCATCAGTGAGCGGGACACCTGGGGCACTGAAGCTTTCTTT

v_gene: TRBV25-1
abundance: .
d_gene: TRBD1
j_gene: TRBJ1-3
CDR3aa: CASSGVTGLSGNTIYF
CDR3nt: TGTGCCAGCAGTGGCGTGACAGGGCTCTCTGGAAACACCATATATTTT